The 10 T cell receptor beta chains below come from one sample, sequenced in a study of cytomegalovirus exposure and HLA in healthy donors. With 60 Vbeta and 13 Jbeta primers, the PCR was carried out. The assay was immunoSEQ multiplex PCR, and TCRdb's table has in-frame clones only and misses some. The top ten clones hold about 7.3% of a sample with under 300,000 clones, about 86% of them seen once. The material sequenced was PBMCs. These receptors all come from a woman aged 55-70 years in good health and CMV-seropositive.

The chain has TRBV7-9 and TRBJ2-6; D may be TRBD1 (6 bases). Germline V lookup: CDR1 SEHNR, CDR2 FQNEAQ (reference sequence). CDR3 length: 15 residues. Trimming removed 5 bases from V and 2 bases from J, with 10 bases in between. CDR3 sequence: CASSPSGAGANVLTF. CDR3 coding DNA: TGTGCCAGCAGCCCATCAGGGGCTGGGGCCAACGTCCTGACTTTC.

There are a few counts of this clone. The chain recombines TRBV10-2 with TRBJ1-1, with a possible D match to TRBD1 (5 bases). Germline V CDR1 and CDR2: WSHSY, SAAADI. Deletions cut 6 bases from V and 0 bases from J, with 17 bases between. This CDR3 is built from 16 residues. The CDR3 bases are TGCGCCAGCAGCATACCGGCGGGGGGGATGAACACTGAAGCTTTCTTT. This sequence encodes CASSIPAGGMNTEAFF.

The rearrangement joins TRBV7-6 to TRBJ1-1; possibly TRBD1 for D (5 bases). The CDR3 is 13 residues long. The germline V gene encodes CDR1 SGHVS and CDR2 FNYEAQ. V lost 1 base, J lost 7 bases, and 10 bases lay in between. The CDR3 nucleotides are TGTGCCAGCAGCTTAGTCAAACAGGATGAAGCTTTCTTT. It translates to CASSLVKQDEAFF.

CDR3 in DNA: TGCGCCAGCAGCGTCAACCCCGGGACAAGGAACACCGGGGAGCTGTTTTTT. It specifies CASSVNPGTRNTGELFF. This chain joins TRBV5-1 and TRBJ2-2, with D tentatively TRBD1 (6 bases). Trimming stripped 4 bases from V and 1 base from J, with 17 bases between. The CDR3 has 17 residues. The germline V gene has CDR1 SGHRS and CDR2 YFSETQ.

The chain employs TRBV5-1 and TRBJ2-7; 7 positions agree with TRBD2. J lost 5 bases, V lost 0 bases, and 2 bases had no gene match. Per the germline V gene, CDR1 is SGHRS and CDR2 is YFSETQ. This CDR3 has 13 residues. The CDR3 region is CASSLGLADEQYF. The DNA of the CDR3 is TGCGCCAGCAGCTTGGGGCTAGCGGACGAGCAGTACTTC.

CDR3 sequence (DNA): TGTGCCAGTAGTGGAGCGGCCTTTGCCATATATTTT. Residues: CASSGAAFAIYF. The J gene is TRBJ1-3, the V gene TRBV19, with D unclear. Germline loops: CDR1 LNHDA, CDR2 SQIVND (reference sequence). The V gene lost 5 bases and the J gene lost 11 bases, with 13 bases spanning the gap. The CDR3 loop spans 12 amino acids.

This rearrangement joins TRBV6-6 to TRBJ1-1; D is ambiguous. Looked up from germline, CDR1 is MNHNY and CDR2 is SVGAGI (reference sequence). This CDR3 is built from 10 residues. V shed 8 bases and J shed 6 bases, with 7 bases lying between them. Here the CDR3 DNA reads TGTGCCAGCGTGTCCTCTGAAGCTTTCTTT. This encodes CASVSSEAFF.

The chain uses TRBV6-1 and TRBJ1-2, with D unclear. Germline V gene sequence: CDR1 MNHNS, CDR2 SASEGT. The CDR3 has 14 amino acids. The V and J ends lost 6 bases and 4 bases respectively, with 15 bases between them. DNA of the CDR3: TGTGCCAGCAGGGTCCCGGGATATGGCTATGGCTACACCTTC. Its translation: CASRVPGYGYGYTF.

The V and J genes are TRBV15 and TRBJ1-2; D uncertain. The CDR3 sequence is 16 residues long. Germline-derived CDR1 and CDR2 are LNHNV and YYDKDF (reference sequence). With 0 bases removed from V and 0 bases from J, the gap between germline ends came to 11 bases. The CDR3, as DNA: TGTGCCACCAGCAGAGAAGTGCCGGGAACTAACTATGGCTACACCTTC. Its protein is CATSREVPGTNYGYTF. Full variable domain (remainder filled in from reference TRBV15 and TRBJ1-2): DAMVIQNPRYQVTQFGKPVTLSCSQTLNHNVMYWYQQKSSQAPKLLFHYYDKDFNNEADTPDNFQSRRPNTSFCFLDIRSPGLGDTAMYLCATSREVPGTNYGYTFGSGTRLTVV.

This chain connects TRBV12-5 to TRBJ2-1, with D possibly matching TRBD2 (5 bases). The CDR3 has 11 amino acids. Per the germline V gene, CDR1 is LGHNT and CDR2 is FRNRAP. V was trimmed by 3 bases and J by 11 bases, leaving 8 bases between them. In nucleotides, the CDR3 is TGTGCTAGTGGTTTTCTAGCCCAGCAGTTCTTC. Protein sequence: CASGFLAQQFF.